The clone carrying this T cell receptor (beta chain) appeared a few times. This entry is derived from a study of beta chain features in type 1 diabetes. Expressed TCRB transcripts were sequenced, since all the RNA that had been isolated was reverse transcribed. Sequencing was performed with immunoSEQ multiplex PCR; in TCRdb, only in-frame clones are kept and a portion is missing. The sample carries 200,000 to 250,000 clones, about 14% recorded once. Looked up from germline, CDR1 is MNHNS and CDR2 is SASEGT. The CDR3 runs to 14 residues. Trimming cost V 11 bases and J 7 bases; bases outside gene matches: 16.

V is TRBV6-1 and J is TRBJ2-7, with 8 bases aligning to TRBD1. The material sequenced was naive CD4+ T cells from blood. This receptor was identified in a woman aged 40 to 50 in good health. CDR3 nucleotides: TGTGCCTCCCGGACAGGGAAGGTACAAGGGGAGCAGTACTTC. Its protein product is CASRTGKVQGEQYF.